Listed here are 32 T cell receptor beta chains from one sample, sequenced in a study of cytomegalovirus exposure and HLA in healthy donors. 13 Jbeta primers and 60 Vbeta primers were used for the PCR. Assay: immunoSEQ multiplex PCR; the TCRdb copy retains only in-frame clones and omits some. Here the sample spans under 200,000 clones, 80% being singletons. The source material was PBMCs. These receptors were collected from a man aged 25-40 years in good health and CMV-seronegative.

In this sample, this clone turned up a few times. The chain uses TRBV7-2 and TRBJ2-1, with D maybe TRBD1 (7 bases). This CDR3 is 13 amino acids long. The V and J ends lost 7 bases and 8 bases respectively, with 15 bases between them. The germline V gene has CDR1 SGHTA and CDR2 FQGNSA. The CDR3 nucleotides read TGTGCCAGCACCCGACAGGGAGGCTATGAGCAGTTCTTC. This sequence encodes CASTRQGGYEQFF.

This chain joins TRBV30 and TRBJ2-2; TRBD1 might be the D (8 bases). The germline CDR1 and CDR2 sequences are GTSNPN and SVGIG (reference sequence). CDR3 length: 19 amino acids. The V gene lost 3 bases and the J gene lost 6 bases, with 29 bases spanning the gap. CDR3 loop: CAWRKGLGGSGGASGELFF. In DNA, the CDR3 is TGTGCCTGGAGAAAAGGGCTCGGGGGGTCAGGGGGCGCCTCCGGGGAGCTGTTTTTT.

V and J are TRBV15 and TRBJ1-3, with 8 positions matching TRBD1. The length of the CDR3 is 18 residues. V gave up 9 bases and J gave up 1 base; unmatched junction bases: 17. Germline V gene sequence: CDR1 LNHNV, CDR2 YYDKDF (reference sequence). CDR3 sequence reads: CATSTRTGSITSGNTIYF. In DNA form, the CDR3 reads TGTGCCACTTCTACCAGGACAGGGTCAATAACGTCTGGAAACACCATATATTTT.

The chain uses TRBV7-2 and TRBJ2-5; D not certain. Trimming stripped 5 bases from V and 5 bases from J, with 12 bases between. In germline, CDR1 is SGHTA, CDR2 FQGNSA. The CDR3 sequence is 13 residues long. The DNA for the CDR3 is TGTGCCAGCAGCCGACCTACGAGGGAGACCCAGTACTTC. Translated: CASSRPTRETQYF.

The gene calls are TRBV15 and TRBJ2-4; D perhaps matches TRBD2 (6 bases). CDR1 and CDR2 from the germline V gene are LNHNV and YYDKDF (reference sequence). The CDR3 contains 15 residues. The ends were cut back, 5 bases at V and 5 bases at J, with 16 bases in the middle. CDR3 DNA: TGTGCCACCAGCGGAGGGGTGGGCAGGGAAAACATTCAGTACTTC. Its protein product is CATSGGVGRENIQYF.

The chain combines TRBV5-1 with TRBJ2-2; TRBD2 matches at 9 bases. CDR3 length: 17 residues. Germline V lookup: CDR1 SGHRS, CDR2 YFSETQ. Losses at the gene ends were 3 bases for V and 5 bases for J; bases not matched to a gene: 11. The CDR3 sequence: CASSSLYSGSTTGELFF. The CDR3 DNA reads as TGCGCCAGCAGCTCCCTGTATAGCGGGAGTACGACCGGGGAGCTGTTTTTT.

The rearrangement links TRBV10-2 to TRBJ2-7, with TRBD1 identical over 9 bases. The germline gives CDR1 WSHSY, CDR2 SAAADI. The CDR3 is 17 residues long. J lost 3 bases, V lost 5 bases, and 14 bases had no gene match. CDR3 in amino acids: CASSSSSPGQGHYEQYF. CDR3 nucleotide sequence: TGCGCCAGCAGTTCGTCCTCTCCGGGACAGGGTCACTACGAGCAGTACTTC.

The chain recombines TRBV5-4 with TRBJ1-3; no definite D call. Germline loops: CDR1 SGHNT, CDR2 YYREEE (reference sequence). V was trimmed by 2 bases and J by 0 bases, leaving 6 bases between them. The CDR3 loop spans 14 amino acids. CDR3 bases: TGTGCCAGCAGCTTCGGTGCCTCTGGAAACACCATATATTTT. Protein sequence: CASSFGASGNTIYF.

In the case of this clone: Germline is not matched at one junction end, which may reflect a read error. The rearrangement joins TRBV18 to TRBJ2-7, with 8 bases aligning to TRBD2. The CDR3 spans 14 residues. Germline values: CDR1 KGHSH, CDR2 LQKENI. CDR3 nucleotide sequence: TGTGTCAGCTCACCACCTGGAGGAAGCGGGGGGCAGTACTTC. Protein sequence: CVSSPPGGSGGQYF.

CDR3 sequence (DNA): TGTGCCAGCAGCTCGTTAGAGGTTGACTACAATGAGCAGTTCTTC. Its protein product is CASSSLEVDYNEQFF. The V gene is TRBV7-9, the J gene TRBJ2-1, with D hard to call. V lost 4 bases and J lost 3, with 13 bases in between. Germline V CDR1 and CDR2: SEHNR, FQNEAQ (reference sequence). This CDR3 is built from 15 residues.

J is TRBJ2-7 and V is TRBV9, with 8 bases matching TRBD2. Germline CDR1 reads SGDLS; CDR2 reads YYNGEE. The length of the CDR3 is 14 residues. The trim removed 3 bases at V and 1 base at J, leaving 3 bases unmatched. CDR3 nucleotide sequence: TGTGCCAGCAGCGCTGGACTAGCTTCCTACGAGCAGTACTTC. This gives the protein CASSAGLASYEQYF.

Turning to this clone: Its ends do not fully match the called genes, so a read error is possible. The CDR3 region has the DNA TGTTCCAGCAGCTCTGGACAGGGTAGCACAGATACGCAGTATTTT. Translating gives CSSSSGQGSTDTQYF. V gene TRBV7-9 combines with J gene TRBJ2-3; TRBD1 matches 8 bases. This CDR3 is built from 15 residues. Germline-derived CDR1 and CDR2 are SEHNR and FQNEAQ (reference sequence).

The V and J genes are TRBV6-1 and TRBJ2-1, with 9 positions matching TRBD2. V gave up 11 bases and J gave up 3 bases; unmatched junction bases: 8. Germline V CDR1 and CDR2: MNHNS, SASEGT. There are 14 residues in the CDR3. DNA for the CDR3: TGTGCCGGGGGCCTAGCGGGGAGCTACAATGAGCAGTTCTTC. Protein product: CAGGLAGSYNEQFF.

The chain is built from TRBV10-3 and TRBJ1-6, with 8 bases lining up with TRBD1. This CDR3 contains 13 residues. Germline V gene lookup returns CDR1 ENHRY and CDR2 SYGVKD. With 11 bases clipped from V and 9 bases from J, the junction kept 9 bases outside the gene matches. In DNA, the CDR3 is TGTGCCGTATGGACAGGGTCCGGTTCACCCCTCCACTTT. Amino acids: CAVWTGSGSPLHF.

The chain is built from TRBV6-5 and TRBJ2-7; 8 nucleotides line up with TRBD1. From germline, CDR1 is MNHEY and CDR2 SVGAGI. There are 13 residues in the CDR3. Trimming removed 5 bases from V and 6 bases from J; junction bases left unmatched: 6. In DNA form, the CDR3 reads TGTGCCAGCAGTAGATCAACAGGGGGCGAGCAGTACTTC. This encodes CASSRSTGGEQYF.

The chain recombines TRBV5-6 with TRBJ1-1; D is unclear. Trimming shortened V by 0 bases and J by 6 bases, and 12 bases separated the two germline ends. The CDR3 sequence is 14 residues long. CDR1 and CDR2 from the germline V gene are SGHDT and YYEEEE. CDR3 bases: TGTGCCAGCAGCTTGGCCGGTGTATCGGCTGAAGCTTTCTTT. Its protein is CASSLAGVSAEAFF.

The gene calls are TRBV28 and TRBJ2-7; 8 bases match TRBD1. This CDR3 region has 14 residues. Germline CDR1 MDHEN, CDR2 SYDVKM. With V trimmed by 10 bases and J by 10 bases, 18 bases remained unmatched. CDR3 in amino acids: CATESGTGRTPQYF. The CDR3 region has the DNA TGTGCCACAGAGTCCGGGACAGGCCGAACCCCCCAGTACTTC.

The gene calls are TRBV5-6 and TRBJ1-1; tentative D call: TRBD1 (6 bases). CDR3 length: 16 amino acids. Trimming removed 6 bases from V and 4 bases from J, with 22 bases in between. Germline lookup yields CDR1 SGHDT and CDR2 YYEEEE. CDR3 nucleotides: TGTGCCAGCACCATAAGACAGGCCGTCTCGGTCACTGAAGCTTTCTTT. As protein: CASTIRQAVSVTEAFF.

The chain recombines TRBV7-2 with TRBJ2-5; D might be TRBD1 (5 bases). The CDR3 has 13 amino acids. The germline V gene has CDR1 SGHTA and CDR2 FQGNSA. Trimming cost V 5 bases and J 0 bases, with 7 bases left between them. CDR3 coding DNA: TGTGCCAGCAGCCGACAGTACCAAGAGACCCAGTACTTC. Its translation is CASSRQYQETQYF.

This clone was seen just once. The J gene is TRBJ2-3, the V gene TRBV11-2, with TRBD2 matching 10 bases. Germline V gives CDR1 SGHAT, CDR2 FQNNGV. V was clipped by 6 bases and J by 3 bases; unmatched bases: 6. This CDR3 has 15 residues. CDR3 loop: CASRGASGGTDTQYF. Here the CDR3 DNA reads TGTGCCAGCAGGGGGGCTAGCGGGGGAACAGATACGCAGTATTTT.

The rearrangement uses TRBV30 and TRBJ2-2; possible D gene TRBD1, 6 bases. The length of the CDR3 is 17 residues. V lost 4 bases, J lost 7 bases, and 25 bases lay in between. Germline loops: CDR1 GTSNPN, CDR2 SVGIG (reference sequence). CDR3 sequence: CAWTYRAALFRGGELFF. CDR3 nucleotide sequence: TGTGCCTGGACCTACAGGGCGGCACTATTCCGGGGCGGGGAGCTGTTTTTT.

V gene TRBV5-4 combines with J gene TRBJ2-3, with D possibly matching TRBD1 (5 bases). Trimming removed 2 bases at V and 4 bases at J, with 8 bases between. CDR3 length: 13 residues. CDR1 SGHNT and CDR2 YYREEE come from the germline V gene (reference sequence). DNA of the CDR3: TGTGCCAGCAGCTTAAAGGGGTCAGATACGCAGTATTTT. Translating it yields CASSLKGSDTQYF.

On this clone itself: Other nucleotide sequences in the sample specify the same CDR3. V and J are TRBV5-1 and TRBJ2-1, with D perhaps TRBD2 (5 bases). V was cut by 3 bases and J by 7 bases, with 20 bases left in between. The germline V gene has CDR1 SGHRS and CDR2 YFSETQ. This CDR3 region has 16 residues. The CDR3 DNA reads as TGCGCCAGCAGCTACCGGGGAGCCAAGGGCCATAATGAGCAGTTCTTC. Amino acids: CASSYRGAKGHNEQFF.

This clone is a singleton in its sample. The rearrangement links TRBV13 to TRBJ2-1; maybe TRBD2 (5 bases). Germline V gene data show CDR1 as PRHDT and CDR2 as FYEKMQ (reference sequence). This CDR3 spans 16 amino acids. Trimming removed 4 bases at V and 0 bases at J, with 13 bases between. CDR3 region: CASSSRDHDSYNEQFF. The CDR3 bases are TGTGCCAGCAGCTCACGGGATCACGACTCCTACAATGAGCAGTTCTTC.

J is TRBJ2-5 and V is TRBV25-1; D unclear. The CDR3 is 14 residues long. Germline CDR1 reads MGHDK; CDR2 reads SYGVNS. V shed 2 bases and J shed 3 bases, with 10 bases lying between them. CDR3 nucleotide sequence: TGTGCCAGCAGTGAACTATTAAGTAAAGAGACCCAGTACTTC. It encodes CASSELLSKETQYF.

The chain has TRBV5-4 and TRBJ1-2, with TRBD1 as a possible D gene (6 bases). Germline V gives CDR1 SGHNT, CDR2 YYREEE (reference sequence). The CDR3 is made up of 15 amino acids. Trimming took 4 bases from V and 7 from J, leaving 20 bases between them. CDR3 nucleotide sequence: TGTGCCAGCAGCATTGTAGGGACATCCGGCAGTGGCTACACCTTC. Translation gives CASSIVGTSGSGYTF.

The chain is built from TRBV13 and TRBJ2-1; the match to TRBD2 covers 7 bases. This CDR3 is 13 amino acids long. Per the germline V gene, CDR1 is PRHDT and CDR2 is FYEKMQ (reference sequence). J gave up 6 bases and V 5 bases, and 4 bases lay outside the gene matches. CDR3: CASSGTILNEQFF. As DNA, the CDR3 is TGTGCCAGCAGCGGGACTATACTCAATGAGCAGTTCTTC.

The rearrangement uses TRBV5-6 and TRBJ1-5, with TRBD1 as a possible D gene (5 bases). This CDR3 contains 18 residues. The V and J ends lost 1 base and 0 bases respectively, with 17 bases between them. Germline CDR1 and CDR2: SGHDT and YYEEEE. The CDR3 region has the DNA TGTGCCAGCAGCTTGTCCCAGGGAGGGTTCGGTAGCAATCAGCCCCAGCATTTT. Its protein product is CASSLSQGGFGSNQPQHF.

The J gene is TRBJ1-5, the V gene TRBV5-6; 8 nucleotides match TRBD1. Trimming took 0 bases from V and 4 from J; bases not matched to a gene: 9. Germline-derived CDR1 and CDR2 are SGHDT and YYEEEE. The CDR3 runs 17 residues. CDR3: CASSLAVAGGRNQPQHF. DNA for the CDR3: TGTGCCAGCAGCTTGGCCGTGGCAGGGGGCAGGAATCAGCCCCAGCATTTT.

The chain is built from TRBV28 and TRBJ1-4; 9 bases are shared with TRBD1. Germline assignment: CDR1 MDHEN and CDR2 SYDVKM. J was trimmed by 5 bases and V by 3 bases; bases with no gene match: 10. The CDR3 covers 17 residues. DNA of the CDR3: TGTGCCAGCAGTTTCGCGGACAGGGGCTCCATAAATGAAAAACTGTTTTTT. Its protein product is CASSFADRGSINEKLFF.

The chain uses TRBV2 and TRBJ2-7; 7 bases line up with TRBD1. This CDR3 region has 13 residues. Per germline, CDR1 SNHLY and CDR2 FYNNEI. V trimming: 8 bases; J trimming: 2 bases; junction bases outside the gene matches: 6. CDR3 sequence: CASVGQATYEQYF. The CDR3 nucleotides read TGTGCCAGCGTAGGACAGGCAACCTACGAGCAGTACTTC. The full variable domain, completed using reference TRBV2 and TRBJ2-7, is EPEVTQTPSHQVTQMGQEVILRCVPISNHLYFYWYRQILGQKVEFLVSFYNNEISEKSEIFDDQFSVERPDGSNFTLKIRSTKLEDSAMYFCASVGQATYEQYFGPGTRLTVT.

The chain combines TRBV6-1 with TRBJ1-1; D uncertain. V dropped 8 bases and J dropped 1 base, with 14 bases sitting between them. CDR3 size: 14 residues. In germline, CDR1 is MNHNS, CDR2 SASEGT. DNA of the CDR3: TGTGCCAGCTCCAAGGACTTACGGAACACTGAAGCTTTCTTT. Amino acids: CASSKDLRNTEAFF.